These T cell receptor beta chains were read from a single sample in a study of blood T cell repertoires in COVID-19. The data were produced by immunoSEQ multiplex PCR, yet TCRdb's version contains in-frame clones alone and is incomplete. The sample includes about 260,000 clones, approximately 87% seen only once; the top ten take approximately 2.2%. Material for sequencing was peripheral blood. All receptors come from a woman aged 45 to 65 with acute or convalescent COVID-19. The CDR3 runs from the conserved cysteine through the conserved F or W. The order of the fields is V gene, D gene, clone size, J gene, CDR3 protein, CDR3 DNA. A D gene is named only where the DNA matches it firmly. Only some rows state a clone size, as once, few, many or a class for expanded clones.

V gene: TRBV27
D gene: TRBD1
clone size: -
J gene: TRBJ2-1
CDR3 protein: CASSLTRTGSSNEQFF
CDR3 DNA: TGTGCCAGCAGTTTAACCCGGACAGGGTCGTCCAATGAGCAGTTCTTC

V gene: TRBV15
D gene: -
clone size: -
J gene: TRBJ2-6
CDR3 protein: CATSRDVWPGSVSGANVLTF
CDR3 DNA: TGTGCCACCAGCAGAGATGTATGGCCCGGGTCAGTCTCTGGGGCCAACGTCCTGACTTTC

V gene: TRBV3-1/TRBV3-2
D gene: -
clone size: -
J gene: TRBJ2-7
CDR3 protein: CASSPRDISYEQYF
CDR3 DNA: TGTGCCAGCAGCCCCCGGGACATCTCCTACGAGCAGTACTTC

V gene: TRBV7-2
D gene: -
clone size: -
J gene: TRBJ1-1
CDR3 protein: CASSLLPGNTEAFF
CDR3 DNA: TGTGCCAGCAGCTTACTACCAGGTAACACTGAAGCTTTCTTT

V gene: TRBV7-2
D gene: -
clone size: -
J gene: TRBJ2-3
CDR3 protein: CASSLEASGTSTDTQYF
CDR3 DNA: TGTGCCAGCAGCTTAGAAGCGTCCGGAACTAGCACAGATACGCAGTATTTT

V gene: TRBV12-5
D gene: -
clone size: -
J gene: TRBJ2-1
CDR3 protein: CASGLVPGIAGADEQFF
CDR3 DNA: TGTGCTAGTGGTTTGGTCCCGGGGATTGCGGGGGCGGATGAGCAGTTCTTC

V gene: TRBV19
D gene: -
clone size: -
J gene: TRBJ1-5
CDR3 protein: CARITGILGNQPQHF
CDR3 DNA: TGTGCCAGGATCACAGGGATCCTGGGCAATCAGCCCCAGCATTTT

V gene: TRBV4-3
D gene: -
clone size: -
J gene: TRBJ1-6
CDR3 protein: CASSPLGGVGSPLHF
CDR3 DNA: TGCGCCAGCAGCCCCCTTGGGGGGGTCGGCTCACCCCTCCACTTT

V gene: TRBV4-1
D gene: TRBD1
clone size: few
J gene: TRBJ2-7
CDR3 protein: CASSQKPYRDSQDYEQYF
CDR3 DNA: TGCGCCAGCAGCCAGAAACCGTACCGGGACAGTCAGGACTACGAGCAGTACTTC

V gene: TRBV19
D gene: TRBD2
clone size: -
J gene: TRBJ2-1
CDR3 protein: CASSIDPATSGSWWDNEQFF
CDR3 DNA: TGTGCCAGTAGTATAGATCCGGCCACTAGCGGGAGTTGGTGGGACAATGAGCAGTTCTTC

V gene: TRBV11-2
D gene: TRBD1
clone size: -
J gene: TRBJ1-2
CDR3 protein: CASSLDGRGIYGYTF
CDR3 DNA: TGTGCCAGCAGCTTAGATGGCAGGGGGATATATGGCTACACCTTC

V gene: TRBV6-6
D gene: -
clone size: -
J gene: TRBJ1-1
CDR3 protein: CASSYAGELNTEAFF
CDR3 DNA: TGTGCCAGCAGTTACGCAGGGGAATTGAACACTGAAGCTTTCTTT

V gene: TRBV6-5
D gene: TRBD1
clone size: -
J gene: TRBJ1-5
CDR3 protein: CAGTPGDRPRPQHF
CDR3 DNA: TGTGCCGGAACCCCGGGGGACAGACCTCGGCCCCAGCATTTT

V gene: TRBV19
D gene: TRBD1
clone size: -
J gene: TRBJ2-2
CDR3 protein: CASTRRTGANTGELFF
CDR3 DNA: TGTGCCAGTACCCGGAGGACAGGAGCCAACACCGGGGAGCTGTTTTTT

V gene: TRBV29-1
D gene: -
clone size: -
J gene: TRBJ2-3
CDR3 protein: CSVRTSPGTDTQYF
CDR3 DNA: TGCAGCGTCCGGACATCCCCGGGCACAGATACGCAGTATTTT

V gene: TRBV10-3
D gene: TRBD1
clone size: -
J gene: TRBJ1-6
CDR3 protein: CAVQGIYNSPLHF
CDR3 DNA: TGTGCCGTACAGGGGATATATAATTCACCCCTCCACTTT

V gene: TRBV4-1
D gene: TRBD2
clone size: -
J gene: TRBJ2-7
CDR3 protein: CASSPREGAYEQYF
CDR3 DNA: TGCGCCAGCAGCCCACGGGAGGGAGCCTACGAGCAGTACTTC

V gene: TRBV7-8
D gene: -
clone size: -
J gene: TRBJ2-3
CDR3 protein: CASLWRGPTDTQYF
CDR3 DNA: TGTGCCAGCCTCTGGCGGGGACCCACAGATACGCAGTATTTT

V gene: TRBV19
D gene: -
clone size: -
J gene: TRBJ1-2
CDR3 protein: CASRKGGQTYGYTF
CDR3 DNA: TGTGCCAGTAGAAAGGGGGGGCAGACCTATGGCTACACCTTC

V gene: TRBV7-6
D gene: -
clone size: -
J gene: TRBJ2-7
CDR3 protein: CASSTDSYEQYF
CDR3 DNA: TGTGCCAGCAGCACCGACAGCTACGAGCAGTACTTC